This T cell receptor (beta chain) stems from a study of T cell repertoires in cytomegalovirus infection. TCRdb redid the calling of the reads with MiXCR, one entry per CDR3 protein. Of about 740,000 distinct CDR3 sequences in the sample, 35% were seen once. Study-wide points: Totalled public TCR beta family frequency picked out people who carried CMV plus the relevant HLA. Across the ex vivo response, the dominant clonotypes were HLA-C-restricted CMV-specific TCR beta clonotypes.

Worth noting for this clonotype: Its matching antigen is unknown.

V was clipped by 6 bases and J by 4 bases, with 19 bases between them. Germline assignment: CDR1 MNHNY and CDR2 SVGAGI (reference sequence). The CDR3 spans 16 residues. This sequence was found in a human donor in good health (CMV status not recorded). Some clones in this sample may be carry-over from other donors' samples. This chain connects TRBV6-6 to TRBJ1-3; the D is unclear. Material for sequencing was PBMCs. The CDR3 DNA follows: TGTGCCAGCAGCTACGGCGGGAAGATTACGGGAAACACCATATATTTT. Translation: CASSYGGKITGNTIYF.